Following are 20 T cell receptor beta chains from one sample sequenced in a study of human CD8 memory T cell subsets. Preparation of the TCR beta libraries relied on UMI-labeled 5' RACE. TCRdb re-called the 5' RACE reads, yielding one record per CDR3 amino acid sequence without DNA. In all, the sample yields approximately 9,000 distinct CDR3 sequences. Material: CD8+ T cells from PBMCs. The receptors stem from a human donor in good health.

This sequence joins TRBV10-3 and TRBJ2-3; the TCRdb call, TRBD1, lacks DNA for checking. CDR1 is ENHRY and CDR2 is SYGVKD in the germline V gene. The CDR3 extends over 17 amino acids. The CDR3 here is CAISLGGTGASTDTQYF.

The V gene is TRBV7-9, the J gene TRBJ2-7; TCRdb selects TRBD1, and the lack of DNA leaves this call unchecked. The CDR3 consists of 14 residues. The V gene's germline CDR1 is SEHNR and CDR2 FQNEAQ (reference sequence). CDR3 region: CASSSQGGTYEQYF.

This chain uses TRBV12-3 or TRBV12-4 with TRBJ2-3; the D call of TRBD1 rests on TCRdb alone, since no DNA is present to check it. The CDR3 runs 15 residues. The CDR3 protein is CASSFAGGIGDTQYF.

The V call is TRBV20-1, the J call TRBJ2-3. The CDR3 covers 15 residues. Germline-derived CDR1 and CDR2 are DFQATT and SNEGSKA (reference sequence). The CDR3 loop reads CSADEEPARTDTQYF.

This clonotype ranks as medium-sized in terms of frequency. The V call is TRBV4-1, the J call TRBJ1-2. This CDR3 contains 15 residues. The germline CDR1 and CDR2 sequences are MGHRA and YSYEKL. The CDR3 is CASSREGAVNYGYTF.

This CDR3 reads CASRDRDPERETQYF. V is TRBV2 and J is TRBJ2-5; checking the TCRdb D call of TRBD1 is not possible without DNA. The CDR3 extends over 15 amino acids. The germline gives CDR1 SNHLY, CDR2 FYNNEI.

The chain uses TRBV6-6 and TRBJ2-5; TCRdb reports TRBD2, a call that lacks DNA to check it against. CDR3 size: 18 residues. Germline V gene sequence: CDR1 MNHNY, CDR2 SVGAGI (reference sequence). The CDR3 here is CASSYTKGAGATQETQYF.

Judged by frequency, this clonotype is medium-sized (0.01 to 0.1%). This chain uses TRBV7-9 with TRBJ2-1; TCRdb outputs TRBD1, but without DNA this stays unchecked. The length of the CDR3 is 12 residues. Per the germline V gene, CDR1 is SEHNR and CDR2 is FQNEAQ (reference sequence). The CDR3 protein is CASSPRGGEQFF.

J is TRBJ2-3 and V is TRBV7-9; the TCRdb call, TRBD1, lacks DNA for checking. The germline V gene encodes CDR1 SEHNR and CDR2 FQNEAQ (reference sequence). This CDR3 spans 15 amino acids. The CDR3 protein is CASSDRDRRTDTQYF.

The V call is TRBV7-9, the J call TRBJ1-3; TCRdb outputs TRBD1, but without DNA this stays unchecked. The CDR3 extends over 15 amino acids. Germline lookup yields CDR1 SEHNR and CDR2 FQNEAQ (reference sequence). The CDR3 loop reads CASSIWDSSGNTIYF.

The V gene is TRBV30, the J gene TRBJ2-7; with no DNA, the TCRdb D assignment of TRBD1 cannot be verified. Germline CDR1 reads GTSNPN; CDR2 reads SVGIG (reference sequence). This CDR3 region has 12 residues. The CDR3 sequence: CAWSAAGGEQYF.

This chain uses TRBV7-9 with TRBJ1-2. The V gene's germline CDR1 is SEHNR and CDR2 FQNEAQ (reference sequence). This CDR3 region has 14 residues. The CDR3 protein is CASSHGGLAYGYTF.

The chain employs TRBV30 and TRBJ1-4; with no DNA, the TCRdb D assignment of TRBD1 cannot be verified. CDR1 and CDR2 (germline): GTSNPN, SVGIG (reference sequence). The CDR3 contains 14 residues. The CDR3 sequence is CAWRSGTGGEKLFF.

This rearrangement joins TRBV9 to TRBJ2-1; the TCRdb call, TRBD1, lacks DNA for checking. Germline CDR1 reads SGDLS; CDR2 reads YYNGEE. The length of the CDR3 is 14 residues. The CDR3 here is CASSAGRGIDEQFF.

The V gene is TRBV29-1, the J gene TRBJ2-7; the D call of TRBD1 rests on TCRdb alone, since no DNA is present to check it. Per germline, CDR1 SQVTM and CDR2 ANQGSEA. This CDR3 contains 12 residues. Here the CDR3 reads CSVVGAGYEQYF.

This clonotype ranks as medium-sized in terms of frequency. The chain couples TRBV20-1 to TRBJ2-3; the TCRdb D gene call, TRBD2, has no DNA to confirm it. CDR3 length equals 19 residues. CDR1 is DFQATT and CDR2 is SNEGSKA in the germline V gene (reference sequence). The CDR3 spells CSAPGVGGLAGGPSDTQYF.

J is TRBJ2-7 and V is TRBV5-1; no DNA is available, so the TRBD1 call from TCRdb remains unchecked. The CDR3 totals 13 residues. Germline V CDR1 and CDR2: SGHRS, YFSETQ. The CDR3 reads CASYRDRGREQYF.

This chain links TRBV4-1 with TRBJ1-1; TCRdb reports TRBD1, a call that lacks DNA to check it against. CDR1 and CDR2 (germline): MGHRA, YSYEKL. CDR3 length: 15 residues. CDR3 residues: CASSQGEGGNTEAFF.

The CDR3 loop is CASSLAGAADTQYF. The chain joins TRBV12-3 or TRBV12-4 to TRBJ2-3; the D gene TCRdb calls, TRBD2, cannot be checked with no DNA. CDR3 length: 14 amino acids.

This sequence joins TRBV2 and TRBJ2-7; TCRdb gives TRBD1 as the D gene, but with no DNA this cannot be confirmed. This CDR3 contains 13 residues. Looked up from germline, CDR1 is SNHLY and CDR2 is FYNNEI. The CDR3 sequence is CASSEGAPYEQYF.